Listed below are T cell receptor beta chains from one sample, sequenced in a study of T cell responses to AZD1222 COVID-19 vaccine. Only in-frame clones appear in the TCRdb table, and some are missing; sequencing was by immunoSEQ multiplex PCR. Here the sample spans some 120,000 clones, over 75% being singletons. Sequencing used peripheral blood, obtained on day 0 of AZD1222 vaccination. The origin of the receptors is an adult in good health. CDR3s include the opening cysteine and the closing phenylalanine or tryptophan. The order of the fields is V gene, J gene, CDR3 length, D gene, clone size, CDR3 protein, CDR3 DNA. A D gene is named only where the DNA matches it firmly. Size is stated for part of the rows, as once, few or many counts, or as a class when the clone is expanded.

>TRBV28|TRBJ2-2|16|-|-
CASSLSSLGWGGELFF
TGTGCCAGCAGTTTATCCTCCCTCGGGTGGGGAGGGGAGCTGTTTTTT
>TRBV30|TRBJ2-5|12|-|-
CAWTGEQETQYF
TGTGCCTGGACTGGAGAACAAGAGACCCAGTACTTC
>TRBV10-3|TRBJ2-3|12|TRBD2|-
CAIRGGEDTQYF
TGTGCCATCAGGGGGGGGGAAGATACGCAGTATTTT
>TRBV10-1|TRBJ2-1|16|TRBD2|once
CASSESRTSGYNEQFF
TGCGCCAGCAGTGAGTCGAGGACTAGCGGATACAATGAGCAGTTCTTC
>TRBV19|TRBJ2-6|17|TRBD1|-
CASSIGRQGTGANVLTF
TGTGCCAGTAGTATTGGCCGACAGGGAACCGGGGCCAACGTCCTGACTTTC
>TRBV5-4|TRBJ2-7|15|TRBD2|-
CASSWGWGRGHEQYF
TGTGCCAGCAGCTGGGGTTGGGGGAGGGGCCACGAGCAGTACTTC
>TRBV19|TRBJ2-2|14|TRBD2|-
CATRLAGTTGELFF
TGTGCCACGCGACTAGCGGGAACGACCGGGGAGCTGTTTTTT
>TRBV28|TRBJ1-2|13|TRBD1|-
CASSPGGGGGYTF
TGTGCCAGCAGTCCAGGGGGCGGGGGTGGCTACACCTTC
>TRBV6-5|TRBJ1-3|14|-|-
CASRQGLSGNTIYF
TGTGCCAGCAGGCAGGGTCTCTCTGGAAACACCATATATTTT
>TRBV7-3|TRBJ2-3|15|-|-
CASSALKGGTDTQYF
TGTGCCAGCAGCGCACTAAAGGGCGGAACAGATACGCAGTATTTT
>TRBV4-1|TRBJ2-5|15|TRBD2|-
CASSQGTSLKETQYF
TGCGCCAGCAGCCAGGGGACTAGCTTAAAAGAGACCCAGTACTTC
>TRBV11-2|TRBJ1-6|14|-|few
CASSRQTYNSPLHF
TGTGCCAGCAGCCGACAAACCTATAATTCACCCCTCCACTTT
>TRBV2|TRBJ2-1|16|TRBD2|-
CASSPTSGGAYNEQFF
TGTGCCAGCAGTCCTACTAGCGGGGGCGCTTACAATGAGCAGTTCTTC
>TRBV29-1|TRBJ1-5|14|-|-
CSVEEWREEEPQHF
TGCAGCGTTGAAGAGTGGAGGGAGGAGGAGCCCCAGCATTTT
>TRBV6-6|TRBJ1-2|15|TRBD1|-
CATSNRGEANYGYTF
TGTGCCACGAGCAACAGGGGAGAGGCTAACTATGGCTACACCTTC
>TRBV10-3|TRBJ1-1|15|TRBD1|once
CAISESGQRNTEAFF
TGTGCCATCAGTGAGTCGGGACAGCGGAACACTGAAGCTTTCTTT
>TRBV5-4|TRBJ2-5|15|-|-
CASRPGRQYQETQYF
TGTGCCAGCAGACCGGGACGGCAGTACCAAGAGACCCAGTACTTC
>TRBV10-2|TRBJ1-5|15|-|few
CASKDTPGSNQPQHF
TGCGCCAGCAAGGACACACCGGGTAGCAATCAGCCCCAGCATTTT
>TRBV20-1|TRBJ1-1|11|-|once
CSARDRIEAFF
TGCAGTGCTAGAGATAGAATTGAAGCTTTCTTT
>TRBV5-4|TRBJ2-7|14|-|-
CASSFDGGPHEQYF
TGTGCCAGCAGCTTCGACGGGGGCCCTCACGAGCAGTACTTC
>TRBV6-5|TRBJ1-3|14|-|-
CASRRETFGNTIYF
TGTGCCAGCAGACGCGAAACCTTCGGAAACACCATATATTTT
>TRBV20-1|TRBJ1-2|11|-|-
CSYHSFHGYTF
TGCAGTTATCACAGTTTCCACGGCTACACCTTC
>TRBV5-1|TRBJ2-5|21|TRBD2|-
CASSPTSRGVSLRLSQETQYF
TGCGCCAGCAGCCCGACTAGCCGGGGGGTATCTCTTAGGCTCTCCCAAGAGACCCAGTACTTC
>TRBV10-2|TRBJ2-2|17|-|-
CAGLRSDPEAPFGELFF
TGCGCCGGCCTTCGGTCGGACCCCGAAGCCCCATTCGGGGAGCTGTTTTTT
>TRBV14|TRBJ2-4|13|TRBD2|-
CASSQGEGDIQYF
TGTGCCAGCAGCCAAGGGGAGGGTGACATTCAGTACTTC
>TRBV29-1|TRBJ2-7|12|-|-
CSAGRGIYEQYF
TGCAGCGCCGGACGGGGGATCTACGAGCAGTACTTC
>TRBV30|TRBJ2-7|12|-|-
CAWSRIPYEQYF
TGTGCCTGGAGTCGGATCCCCTACGAGCAGTACTTC
>TRBV4-1|TRBJ2-1|18|-|-
CASSPRQVGPRGGNEQFF
TGCGCCAGCAGCCCTCGGCAAGTGGGGCCCAGGGGCGGCAATGAGCAGTTCTTC
>TRBV7-9|TRBJ2-7|13|-|-
CASSLEGAYEQYF
TGTGCCAGCAGCTTGGAAGGGGCGTACGAGCAGTACTTC
>TRBV7-2|TRBJ2-7|16|-|-
CASSLLPQGGPYEQYF
TGTGCCAGCAGCTTACTTCCACAGGGAGGACCCTACGAGCAGTACTTC
>TRBV5-1|TRBJ1-3|12|-|once
CASGDSGNTIYF
TGCGCCAGTGGGGACTCTGGAAACACCATATATTTT
>TRBV11-2|TRBJ2-7|14|-|few
CASSPSWGIYEQYF
TGTGCCAGCAGCCCCAGTTGGGGGATTTACGAGCAGTACTTC
>TRBV28|TRBJ1-4|13|-|-
CASSLAHNEKLFF
TGTGCCAGCAGTTTGGCCCATAATGAAAAACTGTTTTTT
>TRBV7-2|TRBJ1-1|14|-|-
CASSLDHNRLEAFF
TGTGCCAGCAGCCTGGACCACAATAGGTTGGAAGCTTTCTTT
>TRBV3-1/TRBV3-2|TRBJ2-5|15|-|-
CASSPGPGAGETQYF
TGTGCCAGCAGTCCCGGCCCGGGGGCCGGAGAGACCCAGTACTTC
>TRBV19|TRBJ1-5|10|-|-
CARPQWPQHF
TGTGCCAGGCCGCAGTGGCCCCAGCATTTT
>TRBV20-1|TRBJ2-3|11|-|-
CSASRSDTQYF
TGCAGTGCTAGTCGATCAGATACGCAGTATTTT
>TRBV5-1|TRBJ2-5|16|-|-
CASSLAGAGIPETQYF
TGCGCCAGCAGCTTGGCCGGGGCAGGGATCCCAGAGACCCAGTACTTC
>TRBV5-6|TRBJ2-3|16|-|-
CASSLIESGYTDTQYF
TGTGCCAGCAGCTTGATTGAGTCGGGGTACACAGATACGCAGTATTTT
>TRBV9|TRBJ2-5|16|TRBD1|-
CASSTRDSLFPETQYF
TGTGCCAGCAGCACGAGGGACAGCCTCTTCCCAGAGACCCAGTACTTC
>TRBV7-2|TRBJ2-5|15|TRBD2|-
CASSMMTSGQETQYF
TGTGCCAGCAGCATGATGACTAGCGGGCAAGAGACCCAGTACTTC
>TRBV6-2/TRBV6-3|TRBJ2-3|16|TRBD2|-
CASSYGTSGSTDTQYF
TGTGCCAGCAGTTACGGGACTAGCGGGAGCACAGATACGCAGTATTTT
>TRBV10-1|TRBJ1-3|16|-|-
CASSARPGYSGNTIYF
TGCGCCAGCAGTGCCCGTCCAGGATACTCTGGAAACACCATATATTTT
>TRBV1|TRBJ1-2|16|-|-
CTSSQTEYRDREGYTF
TGCACCAGCAGCCAAACGGAATACCGGGACAGAGAGGGCTACACCTTC
>TRBV5-1|TRBJ2-1|15|-|-
CASSLRGPIDNEQFF
TGCGCCAGCAGCTTGAGAGGGCCGATCGACAATGAGCAGTTCTTC
>TRBV28|TRBJ2-2|14|TRBD2|-
CASSVTSAGGELFF
TGTGCCAGCAGTGTAACTAGCGCGGGCGGGGAGCTGTTTTTT
>TRBV10-3|TRBJ1-1|16|-|-
CAISESLGRQNTEAFF
TGTGCCATCAGTGAGTCTCTAGGACGGCAGAACACTGAAGCTTTCTTT
>TRBV19|TRBJ1-2|15|-|-
CASSIQGQDNYGYTF
TGTGCCAGTAGTATTCAGGGGCAGGACAACTATGGCTACACCTTC
>TRBV19|TRBJ2-4|18|-|-
CASTATAGGLLAKNIQYF
TGTGCCAGTACTGCCACAGCTGGGGGCTTACTAGCCAAAAACATTCAGTACTTC
>TRBV19|TRBJ2-1|15|TRBD2|-
CASRPIAGGSNEQFF
TGTGCCAGTAGGCCGATAGCGGGAGGAAGCAATGAGCAGTTCTTC
>TRBV24-1|TRBJ2-3|13|-|-
CATGGGGSDTQYF
TGTGCCACCGGAGGGGGGGGGTCAGATACGCAGTATTTT
>TRBV30|TRBJ1-6|12|TRBD1|-
CACGTGSPPLHF
TGTGCCTGCGGGACAGGGAGTCCACCCCTCCACTTT
>TRBV10-1|TRBJ1-1|13|-|-
CASSEGYLNEAFF
TGCGCCAGCAGTGAAGGATACCTGAATGAAGCTTTCTTT
>TRBV10-2|TRBJ1-2|14|TRBD1|-
CASSESRGTAGYTF
TGCGCCAGCAGTGAGTCTAGGGGGACAGCCGGCTACACCTTC
>TRBV24-1|TRBJ2-5|15|-|few
CATSDPTGFAETQYF
TGTGCCACCAGTGATCCCACAGGGTTTGCAGAGACCCAGTACTTC
>TRBV6-5|TRBJ2-5|12|TRBD2|-
CASSRGEETQYF
TGTGCCAGCAGTCGGGGGGAAGAGACCCAGTACTTC